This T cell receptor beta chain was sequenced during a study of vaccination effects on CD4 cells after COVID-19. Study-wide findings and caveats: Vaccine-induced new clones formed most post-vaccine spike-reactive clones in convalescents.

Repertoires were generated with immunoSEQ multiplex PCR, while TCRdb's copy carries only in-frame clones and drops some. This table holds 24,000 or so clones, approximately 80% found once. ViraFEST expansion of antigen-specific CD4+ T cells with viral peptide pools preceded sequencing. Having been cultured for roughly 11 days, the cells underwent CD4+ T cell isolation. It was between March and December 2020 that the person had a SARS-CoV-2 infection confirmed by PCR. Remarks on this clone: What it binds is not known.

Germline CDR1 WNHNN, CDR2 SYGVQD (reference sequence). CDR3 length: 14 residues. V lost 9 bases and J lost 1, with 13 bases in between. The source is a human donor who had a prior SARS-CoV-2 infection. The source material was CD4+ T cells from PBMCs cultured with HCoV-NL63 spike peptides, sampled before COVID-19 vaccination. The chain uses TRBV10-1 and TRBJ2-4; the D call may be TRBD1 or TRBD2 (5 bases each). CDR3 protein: CARSPWGAKNIQYF. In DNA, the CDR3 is TGCGCCAGAAGTCCGTGGGGGGCCAAAAACATTCAGTACTTC.